One and the same sample provided the 13 T cell receptor beta chains below, sequenced in a study of T cell responses to AZD1222 COVID-19 vaccine. Assay: immunoSEQ multiplex PCR; the TCRdb copy retains only in-frame clones and omits some. The sample lists some 160,000 clones, about 92% occurring once. This specimen was peripheral blood, taken on day 0 of AZD1222 vaccination. The receptors were gathered from an adult in good health.

This clone was picked up one time. The chain recombines TRBV19 with TRBJ2-3; TRBD2 matches at 7 bases. The germline V gene encodes CDR1 LNHDA and CDR2 SQIVND (reference sequence). Trimming took 6 bases from V and 5 from J; bases not matched to a gene: 5. The CDR3 has 13 amino acids. CDR3 loop: CASRLGGGDTQYF. In nucleotides, the CDR3 is TGTGCCAGTAGATTGGGGGGGGGAGATACGCAGTATTTT.

This chain links TRBV7-9 with TRBJ1-3, with no clear D. Germline V CDR1 and CDR2: SEHNR, FQNEAQ (reference sequence). The V end was cut by 5 bases, the J end by 3 bases, with 11 bases between. The CDR3 sequence is 14 residues long. The CDR3 bases are TGTGCCAGCAGCGCGTCACCCCATGGAAACACCATATATTTT. Translating it yields CASSASPHGNTIYF.

The chain recombines TRBV2 with TRBJ2-5, with TRBD2 matching over 14 bases. CDR1 is SNHLY, CDR2 FYNNEI, per germline. V gave up 6 bases and J gave up 4 bases; unmatched junction bases: 4. There are 15 residues in the CDR3. The CDR3 DNA reads TGTGCCAGCAGGGGACTAGCGGGGGTAGGAGAGACCCAGTACTTC. Translation: CASRGLAGVGETQYF.

V is TRBV5-1 and J is TRBJ1-4; D is possibly TRBD1 (5 bases). V shed 4 bases and J shed 12 bases, with 13 bases lying between them. There are 12 residues in the CDR3. The germline V gene has CDR1 SGHRS and CDR2 YFSETQ. CDR3 sequence reads: CASSPRGTELFF. DNA of the CDR3: TGCGCCAGCAGCCCCCGAGGGACCGAACTGTTTTTT.

This chain connects TRBV3-1 (or the pseudogene TRBV3-2) to TRBJ2-3; no reliable D call. The CDR3 consists of 15 residues. V lost 4 bases to trimming and J lost 4 bases, with 15 bases between them. From germline, CDR1 is LGHDT and CDR2 YNNKEL (reference sequence). CDR3 nucleotide sequence: TGTGCCAGCAGCCCCGCGCAGGAGTCAGCAGATACGCAGTATTTT. It codes for CASSPAQESADTQYF.

The J gene is TRBJ1-2, the V gene TRBV19; no definite D call. CDR1 and CDR2 (germline): LNHDA, SQIVND (reference sequence). Trimming took off 5 bases at V and 8 bases at J, with 12 bases between the two ends. The CDR3 is 12 residues long. CDR3 protein: CASSFLFGGYTF. The CDR3 DNA sequence: TGTGCCAGTAGTTTTCTCTTCGGAGGCTACACCTTC.

The chain links TRBV29-1 to TRBJ2-7; D possibly uses TRBD1 or TRBD2 (6 bases each). CDR1 SQVTM and CDR2 ANQGSEA come from the germline V gene. The V gene lost 4 bases and the J gene lost 2 bases, with 12 bases spanning the gap. This CDR3 is built from 13 residues. Here the CDR3 reads CSVVWGAPYEQYF. The CDR3 DNA reads TGCAGCGTTGTTTGGGGGGCCCCCTACGAGCAGTACTTC.

The CDR3 sequence: CASSEAGANSGNTIYF. For the CDR3, the DNA is TGTGCCAGCAGTGAAGCAGGGGCCAACTCTGGAAACACCATATATTTT. This sequence joins TRBV6-1 and TRBJ1-3; possible D gene TRBD1, 5 bases. In germline, CDR1 is MNHNS, CDR2 SASEGT. CDR3 length: 16 residues. V gave up 0 bases and J gave up 0 bases, with 9 bases separating them.

The chain joins TRBV5-1 to TRBJ1-6; no clear D. V gave up 1 base and J gave up 7 bases, with 12 bases separating them. Germline V gene data show CDR1 as SGHRS and CDR2 as YFSETQ. CDR3 size: 15 residues. The CDR3 protein is CASSLRPIANSPLHF. The CDR3 DNA is TGCGCCAGCAGCTTGCGACCGATAGCGAATTCACCCCTCCACTTT.

The chain uses TRBV7-6 and TRBJ2-5, with TRBD2 matching over 12 bases. With V trimmed by 5 bases and J by 5 bases, 12 bases remained unmatched. The CDR3 loop spans 17 amino acids. Germline V gives CDR1 SGHVS, CDR2 FNYEAQ. Here the CDR3 DNA reads TGTGCCAGCAGCCACCCTAGCGGGGGGGCATTATATGAGACCCAGTACTTC. Amino acid sequence: CASSHPSGGALYETQYF.

This sequence joins TRBV2 and TRBJ1-1; perhaps TRBD1 as D (6 bases). The CDR3 covers 15 residues. The germline V gene has CDR1 SNHLY and CDR2 FYNNEI. Trimming removed 6 bases at V and 5 bases at J, with 19 bases between. DNA for the CDR3: TGTGCCAGCAGCAGACGCACAGGGTGGGAGACTGAAGCTTTCTTT. This encodes CASSRRTGWETEAFF. The full variable domain, completed using reference TRBV2 and TRBJ1-1, is EPEVTQTPSHQVTQMGQEVILRCVPISNHLYFYWYRQILGQKVEFLVSFYNNEISEKSEIFDDQFSVERPDGSNFTLKIRSTKLEDSAMYFCASSRRTGWETEAFFGQGTRLTVV.

V and J are TRBV18 and TRBJ1-1; a possible D gene is TRBD1 (5 bases). This CDR3 is built from 14 residues. Germline CDR1 and CDR2: KGHSH and LQKENI. V lost 5 bases and J 6 bases, leaving 16 bases between the germline ends. CDR3 bases: TGTGCCAGCTCATCCGGCCCAGGAGGGGCTGAAGCTTTCTTT. This translates into CASSSGPGGAEAFF.

The genes are TRBV6-5 and TRBJ2-1, with 8 nucleotides matching TRBD2. This CDR3 is built from 15 residues. V trimming: 0 bases; J trimming: 5 bases; junction bases outside the gene matches: 3. Germline V gives CDR1 MNHEY, CDR2 SVGAGI. In DNA form, the CDR3 reads TGTGCCAGCAGTTACTCAAGCGGGGGAGACAATGAGCAGTTCTTC. Translation: CASSYSSGGDNEQFF.